The 25 T cell receptor beta chains in this list originate from one sample, sequenced in a study of blood T cell repertoires in COVID-19. The table came from immunoSEQ multiplex PCR; TCRdb's copy has only in-frame clones and leaves some out. The repertoire includes fewer than 250,000 clones, roughly 90% of them detected once, and 5.5% to 6.5% sits in the top ten. Sample: peripheral blood. These receptors originate from a man aged 55-75 years who had recovered from COVID-19.

The rearrangement uses TRBV3-1 (or the pseudogene TRBV3-2) and TRBJ2-1; 8 bases map to TRBD1. The CDR3 covers 15 residues. With 1 base clipped from V and 9 bases from J, the junction kept 8 bases outside the gene matches. Germline V gene lookup returns CDR1 LGHDT and CDR2 YNNKEL (reference sequence). Written as DNA, the CDR3 is TGTGCCAGCAGCCAAGCGGACAGGGTCAAGGGTGAGCAGTTCTTC. The encoded protein is CASSQADRVKGEQFF.

The V call is TRBV6-1, the J call TRBJ1-5, with D possibly matching TRBD1 (5 bases). Per germline, CDR1 MNHNS and CDR2 SASEGT. The CDR3 sequence is 15 residues long. The V end was cut by 2 bases, the J end by 1 base, with 9 bases between. CDR3 sequence: CASSERGMSNQPQHF. CDR3 nucleotides: TGTGCCAGCAGTGAAAGGGGCATGAGCAATCAGCCCCAGCATTTT.

J is TRBJ2-5 and V is TRBV4-1; 9 bases agree with TRBD2. This CDR3 has 16 residues. V lost 1 base and J lost 0; bases outside the gene matches: 3. CDR1 MGHRA and CDR2 YSYEKL come from the germline V gene. Here the CDR3 reads CASSQVSGGYQETQYF. The CDR3 region has the DNA TGCGCCAGCAGCCAAGTCAGCGGGGGGTACCAAGAGACCCAGTACTTC.

A note on this clone: Other DNA variants within this sample encode the same CDR3. The CDR3 DNA reads TGCGCCAGCAGCTTGGGCCTAGCGGGGTCCTACAATGAGCAGTTCTTC. It encodes CASSLGLAGSYNEQFF. This rearrangement joins TRBV5-1 to TRBJ2-1, with 9 bases lining up with TRBD2. The CDR3 spans 16 residues. Germline loops: CDR1 SGHRS, CDR2 YFSETQ. Trimming removed 0 bases from V and 1 base from J; junction bases left unmatched: 2.

The J gene is TRBJ2-1, the V gene TRBV19; 7 nucleotides align to TRBD2. CDR3 length: 14 residues. The trim removed 5 bases at V and 12 bases at J, leaving 13 bases unmatched. The germline gives CDR1 LNHDA, CDR2 SQIVND (reference sequence). CDR3 region: CASSRDYATLGQFF. CDR3 sequence (DNA): TGTGCCAGTAGTCGGGACTATGCAACCCTCGGGCAGTTCTTC.

V gene TRBV30 combines with J gene TRBJ1-2, with TRBD1 matching over 7 bases. Germline V gene sequence: CDR1 GTSNPN, CDR2 SVGIG (reference sequence). The CDR3 loop spans 15 amino acids. Losses at the gene ends were 0 bases for V and 5 bases for J; bases not matched to a gene: 9. The CDR3 region has the DNA TGTGCCTGGAGTGTATTGCGAGGGGGCGCATATGGCTACACCTTC. Protein sequence: CAWSVLRGGAYGYTF.

The CDR3 protein is CASSLDSGAQYF. CDR3 DNA: TGTGCCAGCAGCTTAGATTCGGGAGCCCAGTACTTC. This chain joins TRBV7-2 and TRBJ2-5; TRBD2 might be the D (6 bases). This CDR3 has 12 amino acids. Trimming pared 1 base from V and 9 bases from J, leaving 9 bases between. CDR1 is SGHTA, CDR2 FQGNSA, per germline.

V is TRBV19 and J is TRBJ2-7, with 8 bases matching TRBD2. Germline CDR1 reads LNHDA; CDR2 reads SQIVND (reference sequence). With 5 bases clipped from V and 10 bases from J, the junction kept 10 bases outside the gene matches. CDR3 length equals 13 residues. The CDR3 bases are TGTGCCAGTAGTCCTCGGACTAGCAGTCTTCAGTACTTC. Translating gives CASSPRTSSLQYF.

The V call is TRBV28, the J call TRBJ2-4, with D maybe TRBD1 (6 bases). CDR3 length: 17 residues. The germline gives CDR1 MDHEN, CDR2 SYDVKM. V dropped 5 bases and J dropped 0 bases, with 17 bases sitting between them. CDR3 loop: CASSRPGDRLAKNIQYF. For the CDR3, the DNA is TGTGCCAGCAGTCGACCAGGGGACCGACTAGCCAAAAACATTCAGTACTTC.

The chain employs TRBV27 and TRBJ2-1; 8 positions match TRBD1. V shed 9 bases, J shed 8 bases, and the junction held 15 bases outside the gene matches. The CDR3 loop spans 15 amino acids. Germline V CDR1 and CDR2: MNHEY, SMNVEV (reference sequence). The CDR3 reads CASTTPGQAPHEQFF. Here the CDR3 DNA reads TGTGCCAGTACCACACCGGGACAGGCCCCTCATGAGCAGTTCTTC.

The rearrangement uses TRBV19 and TRBJ2-5; 10 nucleotides match TRBD2. CDR1 is LNHDA, CDR2 SQIVND, per germline (reference sequence). The CDR3 contains 15 residues. V gave up 3 bases and J gave up 4 bases; unmatched junction bases: 5. In DNA, the CDR3 is TGTGCCAGTAGTATCAGCGGGGGGGCGGGAGAGACCCAGTACTTC. This encodes CASSISGGAGETQYF.

This clone appeared a single time. V is TRBV6-2 or TRBV6-3 and J is TRBJ2-7; 7 bases are shared with TRBD1. Germline V gene lookup returns CDR1 MNHEY and CDR2 SVGEGT. Trimming took 6 bases from V and 6 from J; bases not matched to a gene: 5. This CDR3 contains 12 residues. CDR3 protein: CASSEQGTEQYF. Written as DNA, the CDR3 is TGTGCCAGCAGCGAACAGGGGACCGAGCAGTACTTC.

The rearrangement joins TRBV7-8 to TRBJ2-7; a weak D match, TRBD1 (5 bases). The CDR3 totals 14 residues. V lost 6 bases and J 5 bases, leaving 17 bases between the germline ends. Germline-derived CDR1 and CDR2 are SGHVS and FQNEAQ. In DNA form, the CDR3 reads TGTGCCAGCAGGTTAAAGGGCAGGGCCCACGAGCAGTACTTC. As protein: CASRLKGRAHEQYF.

The chain carries TRBV4-2 and TRBJ2-2, with TRBD2 as a possible D gene (5 bases). Germline loops: CDR1 LGHNA, CDR2 YNFKEQ. Trimming took 4 bases from V and 3 from J, leaving 12 bases between them. CDR3 size: 15 residues. CDR3 sequence reads: CASSRRGIDTGELFF. The CDR3 DNA reads TGTGCCAGCAGCCGACGGGGTATAGACACCGGGGAGCTGTTTTTT.

This chain links TRBV5-1 with TRBJ2-2, with D unresolved. The CDR3 consists of 14 residues. In germline, CDR1 is SGHRS, CDR2 YFSETQ. Between the trimmed V and J ends, which lost 0 bases and 6 bases, there was a span of 9 bases. The chain's CDR3 is CASSLAVSAGELFF. DNA for the CDR3: TGCGCCAGCAGCTTGGCCGTCTCTGCCGGGGAGCTGTTTTTT.

This clone was seen once. The chain uses TRBV5-4 and TRBJ1-6; 7 bases fit TRBD1. The J segment lost 9 bases and the V segment lost 4 bases, leaving 7 bases of the junction unmatched. The CDR3 spans 14 residues. Germline V lookup: CDR1 SGHNT, CDR2 YYREEE (reference sequence). The CDR3 DNA sequence: TGTGCCAGCAGCCTAGGGGGCCGAGGTTCACCCCTCCACTTT. Translating it yields CASSLGGRGSPLHF.

The chain recombines TRBV5-4 with TRBJ1-3; D gene ambiguous. Germline lookup yields CDR1 SGHNT and CDR2 YYREEE (reference sequence). The germline V and J ends were trimmed by 1 base and 0 bases, with 5 bases remaining between them. The CDR3 is made up of 14 amino acids. The CDR3 loop is CASSLTASGNTIYF. CDR3 sequence (DNA): TGTGCCAGCAGCTTGACAGCCTCTGGAAACACCATATATTTT.

The rearrangement uses TRBV11-2 and TRBJ1-5; D possibly corresponds to TRBD1 (5 bases). In germline, CDR1 is SGHAT, CDR2 FQNNGV. Trimming stripped 1 base from V and 1 base from J, with 11 bases between. This CDR3 has 16 residues. The chain's CDR3 is CASSLVQGESNQPQHF. CDR3 sequence (DNA): TGTGCCAGCAGCTTAGTGCAGGGTGAAAGCAATCAGCCCCAGCATTTT. Supplemented by reference TRBV11-2 and TRBJ1-5, the full variable domain reads EAGVAQSPRYKIIEKRQSVAFWCNPISGHATLYWYQQILGQGPKLLIQFQNNGVVDDSQLPKDRFSAERLKGVDSTLKIQPAKLEDSAVYLCASSLVQGESNQPQHFGDGTRLSIL.

This clone showed up just once. This chain uses TRBV5-5 with TRBJ2-3; D gene uncertain. CDR1 and CDR2 (germline): SGHKS, YYEKEE (reference sequence). The CDR3 is made up of 15 amino acids. The V end lost 1 base, the J end lost 1 base, and 10 bases lay between the germline ends. CDR3 sequence (DNA): TGTGCCAGCAGCTTGAGGCAGGATGGCACAGATACGCAGTATTTT. Protein sequence: CASSLRQDGTDTQYF.

To note about this clone: This sample also contains other DNA sequences that code for the same CDR3. Here the CDR3 DNA reads TGTGCCAGTAGTATAGGACAGGGGACCTACGAGCAGTACTTC. Translation: CASSIGQGTYEQYF. The rearrangement joins TRBV19 to TRBJ2-7; 8 bases match TRBD1. Germline lookup yields CDR1 LNHDA and CDR2 SQIVND (reference sequence). The CDR3 consists of 14 residues. V shed 1 base and J 2 bases; nucleotides not matched to a gene: 1.

This clone was observed a single time. The V gene is TRBV4-3, the J gene TRBJ1-4; 7 nucleotides agree with TRBD1. This CDR3 region has 17 residues. Per germline, CDR1 LGHNA and CDR2 YSLEER. The junction had 13 bases not matched to a gene; V was cut back by 4 bases and J by 5 bases. The CDR3 DNA reads as TGCGCCAGCAGCCCAAAGATCTGGGGACAGCGGAATGAAAAACTGTTTTTT. Translation: CASSPKIWGQRNEKLFF.

This clone was observed at least ten times. The rearrangement joins TRBV6-5 to TRBJ2-7, with D possibly being TRBD1 (5 bases). The germline CDR1 and CDR2 sequences are MNHEY and SVGAGI. V lost 5 bases and J 8 bases, leaving 22 bases between the germline ends. The CDR3 runs 15 residues. In nucleotides, the CDR3 is TGTGCCAGCAGTCCCGGCCAGGGATCCCTGGTGAAGCAGTACTTC. It encodes CASSPGQGSLVKQYF.

The rearrangement joins TRBV5-1 to TRBJ2-5, with TRBD1 as a possible D gene (5 bases). Germline lookup yields CDR1 SGHRS and CDR2 YFSETQ. V was pared by 2 bases and J by 4 bases, with 9 bases between. This CDR3 region has 13 residues. CDR3 DNA: TGCGCCAGCAGCTTCCAGGGTAGAGAGACCCAGTACTTC. This codes for CASSFQGRETQYF.

The chain is built from TRBV24-1 and TRBJ1-5, with D possibly being TRBD1 (5 bases). Germline V lookup: CDR1 KGHDR, CDR2 SFDVKD. V lost 12 bases and J lost 7, with 18 bases in between. The length of the CDR3 is 13 residues. In DNA, the CDR3 is TGTGCCCCTTGGGGCAGACTGGGCCAGCCCCAGCATTTT. Protein product: CAPWGRLGQPQHF.

The chain links TRBV4-1 to TRBJ1-1; unclear D gene. The germline CDR1 and CDR2 sequences are MGHRA and YSYEKL. V was pared by 0 bases and J by 1 base, with 18 bases between. The CDR3 covers 18 residues. In DNA, the CDR3 is TGCGCCAGCAGCCAAGATTTGCCTGCCAGGATCAAGAACACTGAAGCTTTCTTT. Protein sequence: CASSQDLPARIKNTEAFF.